These 29 T cell receptor beta chains originate from one sample sequenced in a study of blood T cell repertoires in COVID-19 (dated by TCRdb to between 2020 and 2021). The library was generated by the immunoSEQ multiplex PCR assay. TCRdb re-hosts the immuneACCESS table, in-frame sequences only. Its copies lack some clones; in the studies checked, an unresolved V gene accounts for under half of them, and the cause for the rest is not known. A total of around 72,000 clones appear in this sample, roughly 83% of them only once. The ten largest make up approximately 18% of the sample. The sample taken for sequencing was peripheral blood. The receptors were sampled from a woman aged 80 or over with acute or convalescent COVID-19.

V usage is TRBV18 and J usage is TRBJ2-5, with 8 bases that match TRBD2. The CDR3 covers 14 residues. In germline, CDR1 is KGHSH, CDR2 LQKENI. The J segment lost 4 bases and the V segment lost 2 bases, leaving 3 bases of the junction unmatched. Written as DNA, the CDR3 is TGTGCCAGCTCACCAGGCGCGGGAGGAGAGACCCAGTACTTC. This translates into CASSPGAGGETQYF.

The rearrangement links TRBV6-5 to TRBJ1-2; 8 bases match TRBD1. The ends lost 6 bases at V and 8 bases at J; junction bases unmatched: 11. This CDR3 contains 14 residues. Per germline, CDR1 MNHEY and CDR2 SVGAGI. The CDR3 DNA is TGTGCCAGCAGCTCCGGACAGGGCCCCCTGGGCTACACCTTC. It is translated as CASSSGQGPLGYTF.

The CDR3 region is CASRRTSGREVETQYF. In DNA, the CDR3 is TGCGCCAGCAGGCGGACTAGCGGGAGGGAAGTAGAGACCCAGTACTTC. The chain uses TRBV23-1 and TRBJ2-5, with 15 bases matching TRBD2. TRBV23-1 is filed as an ORF, its function uncertain. The junction had 6 bases not matched to a gene; V was cut back by 6 bases and J by 4 bases. The CDR3 totals 16 residues.

This rearrangement joins TRBV7-8 to TRBJ1-1; 9 positions agree with TRBD1. Germline CDR1 reads SGHVS; CDR2 reads FQNEAQ. After removal of 5 bases from V and 0 bases from J, the junction contained 7 bases not matched to a gene. This CDR3 is 16 amino acids long. CDR3 sequence (DNA): TGTGCCAGCAGCCGCCGGACAGGGGCCCTGAACACTGAAGCTTTCTTT. This encodes CASSRRTGALNTEAFF.

The rearrangement joins TRBV6-5 to TRBJ1-5, with a tentative D call TRBD1 (5 bases). This CDR3 region has 14 residues. Germline CDR1 reads MNHEY; CDR2 reads SVGAGI. Trimming removed 8 bases at V and 0 bases at J, with 11 bases between. The CDR3 loop reads CASGRTFSNQPQHF. CDR3 DNA: TGTGCCAGCGGGAGGACATTTAGCAATCAGCCCCAGCATTTT.

V gene TRBV4-2 combines with J gene TRBJ1-3; TRBD1 agrees at 10 bases. Germline V gives CDR1 LGHNA, CDR2 YNFKEQ. This CDR3 has 15 amino acids. Losses at the gene ends were 4 bases for V and 8 bases for J; bases not matched to a gene: 8. This CDR3 reads CASSLTRDRGDTIYF. CDR3 DNA: TGTGCCAGCAGCCTAACCCGGGACAGGGGTGACACCATATATTTT.

This chain connects TRBV11-3 to TRBJ2-6; D might be TRBD2 (6 bases). Germline V lookup: CDR1 SGHNT, CDR2 YENEEA. The CDR3 is 15 residues long. V lost 8 bases and J 4 bases, leaving 15 bases between the germline ends. This CDR3 reads CASSAREAGANVLTF. The CDR3 DNA reads TGTGCCAGCTCCGCCAGGGAGGCCGGGGCCAACGTCCTGACTTTC. Full variable domain (missing parts from reference TRBV11-3 and TRBJ2-6): EAGVVQSPRYKIIEKKQPVAFWCNPISGHNTLYWYLQNLGQGPELLIRYENEEAVDDSQLPKDRFSAERLKGVDSTLKIQPAELGDSAVYLCASSAREAGANVLTFGAGSRLTVL.

This CDR3 is CASSEGQLSYEQYF. CDR3 nucleotides: TGTGCCAGCAGTGAGGGACAGCTCTCCTACGAGCAGTACTTC. The rearrangement links TRBV7-9 to TRBJ2-7; 7 bases agree with TRBD1. V lost 6 bases to trimming and J lost 0 bases; unmatched junction nucleotides: 5. Germline V lookup: CDR1 SEHNR, CDR2 FQNEAQ (reference sequence). The CDR3 runs 14 residues.

The rearrangement joins TRBV7-3 to TRBJ2-2, with D perhaps matching TRBD1 (5 bases). CDR1 is SGHTA, CDR2 FQGTGA, per germline. The ends were cut back, 3 bases at V and 8 bases at J, with 10 bases in the middle. The CDR3 covers 13 residues. CDR3 in DNA: TGTGCCAGCAGCTTCGACAGTGTTGGGGAGCTGTTTTTT. Its translation: CASSFDSVGELFF.

This chain links TRBV5-1 with TRBJ1-1; D perhaps matches TRBD1 (6 bases). The V end lost 5 bases, the J end lost 0 bases, and 11 bases lay between the germline ends. CDR1 and CDR2 (germline): SGHRS, YFSETQ. This CDR3 has 14 amino acids. This chain's CDR3 is CASRQRDMNTEAFF. Written as DNA, the CDR3 is TGCGCCAGCAGACAGAGGGACATGAACACTGAAGCTTTCTTT.

This chain uses TRBV27 with TRBJ2-1, with a weak D call TRBD1 (6 bases). The CDR3 has 14 amino acids. Deletions cut 3 bases from V and 7 bases from J, with 13 bases between. Germline V gene data show CDR1 as MNHEY and CDR2 as SMNVEV (reference sequence). CDR3 nucleotide sequence: TGTGCCAGCAGTTTGACAGGCGGCAGGAATGAGCAGTTCTTC. It encodes CASSLTGGRNEQFF.

This rearrangement joins TRBV15 to TRBJ1-5; tentative D call: TRBD1 (5 bases). This CDR3 contains 15 residues. Between the trimmed V and J ends, which lost 0 bases and 0 bases, there was a span of 6 bases. Germline loops: CDR1 LNHNV, CDR2 YYDKDF (reference sequence). The chain's CDR3 is CATSREGDSNQPQHF. CDR3 sequence (DNA): TGTGCCACCAGCAGAGAAGGGGATAGCAATCAGCCCCAGCATTTT.

The chain carries TRBV5-4 and TRBJ2-1; 11 bases are a match to TRBD2. Germline CDR1 is SGHNT and CDR2 is YYREEE (reference sequence). J gave up 5 bases and V 7 bases, and 5 bases lay outside the gene matches. This CDR3 spans 14 amino acids. DNA for the CDR3: TGTGCCAGCGGCCTAGCGGGAGGCAACAATGAGCAGTTCTTC. Translation: CASGLAGGNNEQFF.

The chain combines TRBV3-1 (or the pseudogene TRBV3-2) with TRBJ2-1; no firm D call. In germline, CDR1 is LGHDT, CDR2 YNNKEL (reference sequence). Deletions cut 5 bases from V and 7 bases from J, with 6 bases between. This CDR3 comprises 11 residues. The CDR3 is CASSFTNEQFF. The CDR3 coding sequence is TGTGCCAGCAGCTTTACTAATGAGCAGTTCTTC.

V usage is TRBV10-1 and J usage is TRBJ1-5, with D hard to call. Germline CDR1 reads WNHNN; CDR2 reads SYGVQD (reference sequence). V lost 2 bases and J lost 5, with 7 bases in between. This CDR3 has 13 amino acids. CDR3 amino acids: CASSENTDQPQHF. For the CDR3, the DNA is TGCGCCAGCAGTGAGAACACCGATCAGCCCCAGCATTTT.

The V call is TRBV19, the J call TRBJ1-1, with TRBD1 matching over 8 bases. CDR3 size: 13 residues. V shed 7 bases and J 4 bases; nucleotides not matched to a gene: 5. CDR1 and CDR2 from the germline V gene are LNHDA and SQIVND (reference sequence). The DNA for the CDR3 is TGTGCCAGTATTTTAACAGGGGGCACTGAAGCTTTCTTT. Translated: CASILTGGTEAFF. The full variable domain, rest sourced from reference TRBV19 and TRBJ1-1, is DGGITQSPKYLFRKEGQNVTLSCEQNLNHDAMYWYRQDPGQGLRLIYYSQIVNDFQKGDIAEGYSVSREKKESFPLTVTSAQKNPTAFYLCASILTGGTEAFFGQGTRLTVV.

The rearrangement joins TRBV7-3 to TRBJ1-1, with D tentatively TRBD1 (5 bases). The CDR3 has 15 residues. V was clipped by 8 bases and J by 1 base, with 17 bases between them. Germline values: CDR1 SGHTA, CDR2 FQGTGA. The CDR3 coding sequence is TGTGCCAGCGCCATCGGCCGGGGGACGAACACTGAAGCTTTCTTT. It yields the protein CASAIGRGTNTEAFF.

This clone was seen once. DNA for the CDR3: TGTGCCAGCAGAGCCTTGAACAGGGGGCACACTGAAGCTTTCTTT. Encoded protein: CASRALNRGHTEAFF. This chain joins TRBV2 and TRBJ1-1, with 9 bases identical to TRBD1. CDR1 and CDR2 (germline): SNHLY, FYNNEI. This CDR3 has 15 amino acids. J lost 3 bases, V lost 6 bases, and 8 bases had no gene match.

This chain links TRBV20-1 with TRBJ1-2; no clear D gene. The germline V gene has CDR1 DFQATT and CDR2 SNEGSKA (reference sequence). This CDR3 spans 11 amino acids. Trimming took off 6 bases at V and 6 bases at J, with 11 bases between the two ends. The chain's CDR3 is CSARWRHGYTF. The CDR3 coding sequence is TGCAGTGCCCGATGGAGGCATGGCTACACCTTC.

This clone was counted a few times. CDR3 coding DNA: TGCAGCGTGACCAGGACAGGGTTGGGTGAAAAACTGTTTTTT. Encoded protein: CSVTRTGLGEKLFF. The genes are TRBV29-1 and TRBJ1-4; TRBD1 matches 8 bases. The CDR3 contains 14 residues. V shed 6 bases, J shed 7 bases, and the junction held 10 bases outside the gene matches. Germline-derived CDR1 and CDR2 are SQVTM and ANQGSEA.

This clone appeared a few times. This chain links TRBV5-1 with TRBJ1-1; the match to TRBD1 covers 8 bases. V shed 3 bases and J 2 bases; nucleotides not matched to a gene: 6. Germline CDR1 and CDR2: SGHRS and YFSETQ. The CDR3 extends over 15 amino acids. CDR3 residues: CASSYSGTGNTEAFF. The CDR3, as DNA: TGCGCCAGCAGCTACTCCGGGACAGGCAACACTGAAGCTTTCTTT.

The chain combines TRBV6-5 with TRBJ1-1; 7 nucleotides align to TRBD1. Germline values: CDR1 MNHEY, CDR2 SVGAGI. V dropped 5 bases and J dropped 4; count of bases not matched to a gene: 10. This CDR3 has 15 amino acids. Here the CDR3 reads CASSRDSGAGTEAFF. The CDR3 DNA follows: TGTGCCAGCAGTCGGGACAGTGGTGCGGGCACTGAAGCTTTCTTT.

The chain employs TRBV18 and TRBJ1-6, with 7 bases that match TRBD1. CDR3 size: 15 residues. J gave up 10 bases and V 2 bases, and 8 bases lay outside the gene matches. Germline values: CDR1 KGHSH, CDR2 LQKENI. CDR3 sequence: CASSPGQAEYSPLHF. The CDR3 DNA reads as TGTGCCAGCTCACCAGGACAGGCGGAATACTCACCCCTCCACTTT.

The J gene is TRBJ1-5, the V gene TRBV5-1; tentatively, D is TRBD1 (6 bases). V was clipped by 2 bases and J by 5 bases, with 11 bases between them. Looked up from germline, CDR1 is SGHRS and CDR2 is YFSETQ. The CDR3 extends over 14 amino acids. In DNA, the CDR3 is TGCGCCAGCAGCTTTTTAGGGGGAGATCAGCCCCAGCATTTT. Its translation is CASSFLGGDQPQHF.

The chain employs TRBV6-5 and TRBJ2-2, with D perhaps TRBD1 (6 bases). With 2 bases removed from V and 3 bases from J, the gap between germline ends came to 13 bases. The CDR3 extends over 16 amino acids. The germline V gene has CDR1 MNHEY and CDR2 SVGAGI. The CDR3 region is CASSYGAGVDTGELFF. The CDR3 DNA follows: TGTGCCAGCAGTTACGGAGCAGGGGTAGACACCGGGGAGCTGTTTTTT.

This clone was seen at least ten times. The CDR3 coding sequence is TGTGCCAGCAGCGAAAATCGGCAGGGACATATGGCCCAGCATTTT. Translation: CASSENRQGHMAQHF. The chain has TRBV7-9 and TRBJ1-5; tentative D call: TRBD1 (6 bases). The CDR3 runs to 15 residues. CDR1 and CDR2 from the germline V gene are SEHNR and FQNEAQ (reference sequence). Trimming pared 5 bases from V and 11 bases from J, leaving 22 bases between.

The genes are TRBV6-6 and TRBJ1-4; D is possibly TRBD1 (5 bases). Germline V gives CDR1 MNHNY, CDR2 SVGAGI (reference sequence). The V end lost 5 bases, the J end lost 7 bases, and 17 bases lay between the germline ends. The CDR3 is 15 residues long. The DNA for the CDR3 is TGTGCCAGCAGTACGCCGTGGGGGGTGGCTGAAAAACTGTTTTTT. Translated: CASSTPWGVAEKLFF.

J is TRBJ1-4 and V is TRBV21-1. TRBV21-1 is listed as a pseudogene. This CDR3 is built from 12 residues. CDR3 protein: CASSSPLEKLFF. In DNA form, the CDR3 reads TGTGCCAGCAGCAGTCCCCTCGAAAAACTGTTTTTT.

The rearrangement uses TRBV29-1 and TRBJ1-1; possibly TRBD1 for D (5 bases). This CDR3 has 14 amino acids. Germline CDR1 and CDR2: SQVTM and ANQGSEA. The V end lost 4 bases, the J end lost 5 bases, and 17 bases lay between the germline ends. CDR3 nucleotide sequence: TGCAGCGTTGGGGGCTTAGGGCGACGGACTGAAGCTTTCTTT. Translated: CSVGGLGRRTEAFF. The variable domain in full, completed from reference TRBV29-1 and TRBJ1-1, reads SAVISQKPSRDICQRGTSLTIQCQVDSQVTMMFWYRQQPGQSLTLIATANQGSEATYESGFVIDKFPISRPNLTFSTLTVSNMSPEDSSIYLCSVGGLGRRTEAFFGQGTRLTVV.